Listed below are T cell receptor beta chains from one sample, sequenced in a study of T cells in tuberculosis. Data came from immunoSEQ multiplex PCR; TCRdb stores just in-frame clones and leaves some out. The sample lists about 28,000 clones; around 87% were seen once. The sequencing sample was made of PBMCs. The receptor set was obtained from a donor aged 10-29 years with latent tuberculosis or without tuberculosis infection. Both conserved end residues are part of each CDR3. The D gene is left open where the match is weak. Not every row has a clone size; where given, it reads once, few, many or a size class.

v_call	j_call	d_call	clone_size	cdr3_nt	cdr3_aa
TRBV11-2	TRBJ2-3	NA	NA	TGTGCCAGCCGGGATCTGCGGGCCCGGGCCCATACGCAGTATTTT	CASRDLRARAHTQYF
TRBV6-5	TRBJ1-6	NA	NA	TGTGCCAGCAGTTACGGGGCACCTCCTAACTCACCCCTCCACTTT	CASSYGAPPNSPLHF
TRBV16	TRBJ1-4	NA	NA	TGTGCCAGCAGCCAATTACACACTGAAAAACTGTTTTTT	CASSQLHTEKLFF
TRBV19	TRBJ2-2	TRBD1	NA	TGTGCCAGTAGCCCCGGGACAGGGAACACCGGGGAGCTGTTTTTT	CASSPGTGNTGELFF
TRBV19	TRBJ1-5	NA	NA	TGTGCCAGTAGTATAGGAGGGCTTAGCAATCAGCCCCAGCATTTT	CASSIGGLSNQPQHF
TRBV27	TRBJ2-5	NA	NA	TGTGCCAGCAGTTTATCGGGCCAGAAAGAGACCCAGTACTTC	CASSLSGQKETQYF
TRBV9	TRBJ1-3	NA	NA	TGTGCCAGCAGCGTAATAGGGGATAGGGGAAACACCATATATTTT	CASSVIGDRGNTIYF
TRBV2	TRBJ1-5	NA	NA	TGTGCCAGCAGTAATTTTGGCAGGGGTCAGCCCCAGCATTTT	CASSNFGRGQPQHF
TRBV5-1	TRBJ1-2	NA	few	TGCGCCAGCAGCACCAATCCCGGGACCCGGGGGGACTATGGCTACACCTTC	CASSTNPGTRGDYGYTF
TRBV9	TRBJ2-7	TRBD1	NA	TGTGCCAGCAGCACCCGGGACAGGGGAATCTCCTACGAGCAGTACTTC	CASSTRDRGISYEQYF
TRBV29-1	TRBJ2-1	TRBD1	NA	TGCAGCGTTACGGGACAGGGTCCCAATGAGCAGTTCTTC	CSVTGQGPNEQFF
TRBV19	TRBJ2-7	TRBD1	NA	TGTGCCAGTAGTCCCACCGGGGACAGGGGACGGTACGAGCAGTACTTC	CASSPTGDRGRYEQYF
TRBV5-4	TRBJ2-1	NA	NA	TGTGCCAGCAGCTTGGGTCCTCCGGATGAGCAGTTCTTC	CASSLGPPDEQFF
TRBV5-1	TRBJ2-7	TRBD1	NA	TGCGCCAGCAGCGTGGCTTCACACGGGACAGGGGGTGGGGACGAGCAGTACTTC	CASSVASHGTGGGDEQYF
TRBV10-3	TRBJ1-6	TRBD1	few	TGTGCCATCAGTGAGGTAGGACAGGGAGGTTCACCCCTCCACTTT	CAISEVGQGGSPLHF
TRBV10-3	TRBJ1-3	NA	NA	TGTGCCATCAGTGAGTCCTTCTCTGGAAACACCATATATTTT	CAISESFSGNTIYF
TRBV28	TRBJ1-6	NA	few	TGTGCCAGCAGTTTGGGGCAGGGGTATAGATCACCCCTCCACTTT	CASSLGQGYRSPLHF
TRBV7-9	TRBJ1-2	TRBD1	NA	TGTGCCAGCAGTTACGGACAGGGTTGGGGAGGCTACACCTTC	CASSYGQGWGGYTF
TRBV2	TRBJ2-2	NA	NA	TGTGCCAGCAGATTGGACAGCCGAGGAGGCACCGGGGAGCTGTTTTTT	CASRLDSRGGTGELFF
TRBV7-8	TRBJ2-1	TRBD2	few	TGTGCCAGCAGCTTAGCGGTCGGGGGGGCCAGGGATGAGCAGTTCTTC	CASSLAVGGARDEQFF
TRBV21-1	TRBJ2-7	NA	NA	TGTGCCAGCAGCGGCAACTTTCCGGGACAGGGCCCCTACGAGCAGTACTTC	CASSGNFPGQGPYEQYF
TRBV28	TRBJ2-7	TRBD1	NA	TGTGCCAGCAGTGTACCCGGGACAGGGGCGGACGAGCAGTACTTC	CASSVPGTGADEQYF
TRBV9	TRBJ1-5	NA	NA	TGTGCCAGCAGCGAAGGGGTCTATAGCAATCAGCCCCAGCATTTT	CASSEGVYSNQPQHF
TRBV19	TRBJ2-7	TRBD1	NA	TGTGCCAGTAGTACCGGGACAGGGGTAGGCGAGCAGTACTTC	CASSTGTGVGEQYF
TRBV5-4	TRBJ1-6	NA	NA	TGTGCCAGCAGCTTGAAGGGCAGACGGGGAAATTCACCCCTCCACTTT	CASSLKGRRGNSPLHF
TRBV27	TRBJ2-2	NA	NA	TGTGCCAGCAGTTTAGTCGGTAGGGGGAACACCGGGGAGCTGTTTTTT	CASSLVGRGNTGELFF
TRBV11-3	TRBJ2-7	TRBD2	NA	TGTGCCAGCAGCTTATCGGGGACTAGCGGCTACGAGCAGTACTTC	CASSLSGTSGYEQYF
TRBV7-9	TRBJ1-1	NA	NA	TGTGCCAGCAGCTTAAATTCGGGACTTGAAGCTTTCTTT	CASSLNSGLEAFF
TRBV21-1	TRBJ2-4	NA	NA	TGTGCCAGCACCCGGACTAGCGGGGGGAACAAAAACATTCAGTACTTC	CASTRTSGGNKNIQYF
TRBV28	TRBJ2-5	NA	NA	TGTGCCAGCAGTTTTCCAGGGCCTTGGGAGACCCAGTACTTC	CASSFPGPWETQYF
TRBV7-2	TRBJ1-6	TRBD1	NA	TGTGCCAGCAGCCCCTGGGCAGGGGGGAATAATTCACCCCTCCACTTT	CASSPWAGGNNSPLHF
TRBV6-1	TRBJ1-2	TRBD1	NA	TGTGCCAGCAGTCAGAGGACAGGGATTAACTATGGCTACACCTTC	CASSQRTGINYGYTF
TRBV2	TRBJ1-4	NA	NA	TGTGCCAGCAGTGCCACCCGGGGGGGACGCGAAAAACTGTTTTTT	CASSATRGGREKLFF
TRBV6-1	TRBJ1-5	TRBD1	NA	TGTGCCAGCAGTGAACGAATCGGGGGGGCAGGGGGTTATAGCAATCAGCCCCAGCATTTT	CASSERIGGAGGYSNQPQHF
TRBV29-1	TRBJ1-1	TRBD1	NA	TGCAGCGTTGAAACAGGGGCAACTGAAGCTTTCTTT	CSVETGATEAFF
TRBV28	TRBJ1-2	TRBD1	NA	TGTGCCACCCATCGAACCGCATTGGGACAGGGGAGTGGCTACACCTTC	CATHRTALGQGSGYTF